This T cell receptor (beta chain) is drawn from a study of PD-1 blockade in classical Hodgkin lymphoma. Study-wide points: Baseline diversity was lower in partial responders and progressors than complete responders. The study found that TCR diversity rose significantly by C4D1 in CD4+ but not CD8+ cells. According to reports, newly diagnosed patients had lower baseline TCR diversity than healthy donors, and relapsed/refractory patients had lower baseline TCR diversity still.

Each patient relapsed following autologous stem cell transplantation, and prior brentuximab vedotin exposure differed. V gave up 2 bases and J gave up 2 bases, with 4 bases separating them. There are 14 residues in the CDR3. Germline V gene sequence: CDR1 SGHTA, CDR2 FQGTGA. Concerning this clone: Its antigen is still unknown.

TCRdb keeps only in-frame clones here, not all; method: immunoSEQ multiplex PCR. The repertoire includes tens of thousands of clones, over 70% of them detected once, and roughly 9.6% sits in the top ten. The chain uses TRBV7-3 and TRBJ2-6; the D is unclear. The material was peripheral blood mononuclear cells (PBMCs), obtained at baseline. The receptor comes from a human donor with classical Hodgkin lymphoma. The chain's CDR3 is CASSLGAGANVLTF. The CDR3 bases are TGTGCCAGCAGCTTAGGGGCTGGGGCCAACGTCCTGACTTTC.